The 24 T cell receptor beta chains below were found in one sample sequenced in a study of spatial heterogeneity in lung cancer. Notes on the study in general: Expanded alpha and beta TCR counts within tumors tracked tumor mutation counts.

As to time point: sample taken at primary tumor resection. No antigens are known for them. TCRdb itself ran the 5' RACE reads through MiXCR, one entry per CDR3 protein. The sample contains about 20,000 distinct CDR3 sequences, about 7.5% of which appear only once. Sequenced here: lung tumor tissue, sampled at surgery. These receptors all come from a male donor with early-stage non-small cell lung cancer.

This clonotype was seen at least ten times. The chain combines TRBV12-3 or TRBV12-4 with TRBJ1-1; perhaps TRBD1 as D (5 bases). The length of the CDR3 is 11 residues. Trimming removed 4 bases at V and 7 bases at J, with 7 bases between. The CDR3: CASSSGLEAFF. DNA of the CDR3: TGTGCCAGCAGTTCGGGACTTGAAGCTTTCTTT.

There are many counts of this clonotype. This chain uses TRBV6-2 or TRBV6-3 with TRBJ1-5; weak D call: TRBD1 (5 bases). The CDR3 loop spans 14 amino acids. CDR1 is MNHEY, CDR2 SVGEGT, per germline. Trimming pared 6 bases from V and 0 bases from J, leaving 9 bases between. The CDR3 protein is CASRGEGSNQPQHF. CDR3 nucleotide sequence: TGTGCCAGCAGGGGGGAAGGTAGCAATCAGCCCCAGCATTTT.

This clonotype was seen a few times. The chain links TRBV7-8 to TRBJ2-7; 9 bases map to TRBD1. Germline CDR1 is SGHVS and CDR2 is FQNEAQ. After removal of 8 bases from V and 3 bases from J, the junction contained 8 bases not matched to a gene. The CDR3 runs 14 residues. The chain's CDR3 is CASQGQGLFYEQYF. The DNA for the CDR3 is TGTGCCAGCCAGGGACAGGGTTTGTTCTACGAGCAGTACTTC.

This clonotype was seen repeatedly, ten times or more. This sequence joins TRBV20-1 and TRBJ1-5; D is ambiguous. Germline V CDR1 and CDR2: DFQATT, SNEGSKA (reference sequence). The V end lost 0 bases, the J end lost 0 bases, and 6 bases lay between the germline ends. The CDR3 covers 14 residues. The CDR3 DNA is TGCAGTGCTAGAGAGGACTATAGCAATCAGCCCCAGCATTTT. This gives the protein CSAREDYSNQPQHF.

This clonotype showed up many times. The chain recombines TRBV27 with TRBJ2-4; D is unclear. The germline V gene has CDR1 MNHEY and CDR2 SMNVEV (reference sequence). V was cut by 6 bases and J by 4 bases, with 10 bases left in between. The CDR3 sequence is 13 residues long. Here the CDR3 DNA reads TGTGCCAGCAGCCTCAACCTGAAAAACATTCAGTACTTC. Amino acids: CASSLNLKNIQYF.

The chain is built from TRBV19 and TRBJ2-5, with 8 bases fitting TRBD2. The CDR3 has 16 residues. Germline CDR1 and CDR2: LNHDA and SQIVND (reference sequence). V lost 5 bases, J lost 5 bases, and 13 bases stayed unmatched. CDR3 DNA: TGTGCCAGTAGTCAACAGCGGGGGTCCCGGCGGGAGACCCAGTACTTC. This translates into CASSQQRGSRRETQYF.

This clonotype was seen ten or more times. The chain combines TRBV9 with TRBJ2-3; D remains ambiguous. This CDR3 comprises 12 residues. The V gene's germline CDR1 is SGDLS and CDR2 YYNGEE. Trimming removed 4 bases at V and 6 bases at J, with 9 bases between. DNA of the CDR3: TGTGCCAGCAGCCGCAGCCCGGATACGCAGTATTTT. This codes for CASSRSPDTQYF.

This clonotype appeared many times. The V gene is TRBV5-1, the J gene TRBJ2-3, with 7 bases aligning to TRBD1. The CDR3 is 13 residues long. CDR1 is SGHRS, CDR2 YFSETQ, per germline. Trimming at V came to 4 bases and at J to 7 bases, leaving 6 bases not matched to a gene. The CDR3 loop reads CASSIPGQNTQYF. CDR3 coding DNA: TGCGCCAGCAGCATCCCGGGACAGAATACGCAGTATTTT.

In its sample, this clonotype was seen many times. The DNA of the CDR3 is TGTGCCAGCAGCTTAGCGGTGGGGGCGAGTCAAGATACGCAGTATTTT. Translated: CASSLAVGASQDTQYF. This sequence joins TRBV7-9 and TRBJ2-3; D possibly corresponds to TRBD1 (6 bases). Germline V gene lookup returns CDR1 SEHNR and CDR2 FQNEAQ (reference sequence). V lost 0 bases and J 5 bases, leaving 15 bases between the germline ends. This CDR3 spans 16 amino acids.

This clonotype was counted many times. This chain links TRBV10-3 with TRBJ2-2; 11 bases are shared with TRBD1. V was pared by 7 bases and J by 4 bases, with 2 bases of the junction left unmatched. This CDR3 contains 14 residues. CDR1 is ENHRY and CDR2 is SYGVKD in the germline V gene. This CDR3 is CAIMDRGRTGELFF. CDR3 nucleotide sequence: TGTGCCATCATGGACAGGGGGCGCACCGGGGAGCTGTTTTTT.

The chain carries TRBV7-2 and TRBJ2-3; D not certain. CDR1 is SGHTA, CDR2 FQGNSA, per germline. V gave up 1 base and J gave up 1 base, with 3 bases separating them. The CDR3 sequence is 13 residues long. CDR3 DNA: TGTGCCAGCAGCTTAGTTGGCACAGATACGCAGTATTTT. This translates into CASSLVGTDTQYF.

This clonotype was detected many times. This chain links TRBV30 with TRBJ1-1; D is perhaps TRBD1 (6 bases). In germline, CDR1 is GTSNPN, CDR2 SVGIG (reference sequence). The CDR3 covers 15 residues. V was cut by 5 bases and J by 3 bases, with 19 bases left in between. The CDR3 protein is CAWLPWGAGDTEAFF. The CDR3, as DNA: TGTGCCTGGCTTCCGTGGGGGGCGGGGGACACTGAAGCTTTCTTT.

This clonotype was seen ten or more times. This sequence joins TRBV11-3 and TRBJ1-1; TRBD1 agrees at 7 bases. V lost 5 bases and J lost 6; bases outside the gene matches: 6. The CDR3 has 13 residues. Germline-derived CDR1 and CDR2 are SGHNT and YENEEA. The CDR3 DNA sequence: TGTGCCAGCAGCCTACGACAGGGTCCTGAAGCTTTCTTT. The encoded protein is CASSLRQGPEAFF.

This chain links TRBV18 with TRBJ1-6, with D possibly TRBD1 on 5 matching bases. V was trimmed by 4 bases and J by 0 bases, leaving 7 bases between them. CDR3 length: 15 residues. Germline CDR1 reads KGHSH; CDR2 reads LQKENI. The DNA for the CDR3 is TGTGCCAGCTCACAGGGGCACTCCTATAATTCACCCCTCCACTTT. This translates into CASSQGHSYNSPLHF.

This clonotype was seen many times. This chain connects TRBV7-2 to TRBJ2-7; 9 bases agree with TRBD2. This CDR3 has 14 amino acids. CDR1 SGHTA and CDR2 FQGNSA come from the germline V gene. Trimming cost V 1 base and J 6 bases; bases outside gene matches: 4. The CDR3 here is CASSLGGGVLEQYF. The CDR3 bases are TGTGCCAGCAGCTTAGGCGGGGGGGTTCTCGAGCAGTACTTC.

This clonotype has a count of ten or more. The CDR3 DNA is TGCAGTGCTAGGACGGGACAGATTTTCAATCAGCCCCAGCATTTT. Protein product: CSARTGQIFNQPQHF. This chain connects TRBV20-1 to TRBJ1-5; 7 positions match TRBD1. The CDR3 spans 15 residues. V shed 3 bases and J 3 bases; nucleotides not matched to a gene: 8. Per the germline V gene, CDR1 is DFQATT and CDR2 is SNEGSKA (reference sequence).

The sample holds many counts of this clonotype. This sequence joins TRBV20-1 and TRBJ1-5; 9 nucleotides align to TRBD1. Germline V CDR1 and CDR2: DFQATT, SNEGSKA (reference sequence). CDR3 length equals 16 residues. V lost 5 bases and J lost 5; bases outside the gene matches: 13. The CDR3 spells CSARDRARPADQPQHF. DNA for the CDR3: TGCAGTGCTCGGGACAGGGCAAGGCCCGCGGATCAGCCCCAGCATTTT.

This clonotype was seen repeatedly, ten times or more. The chain joins TRBV27 to TRBJ2-7, with 9 bases that match TRBD1. This CDR3 is 15 amino acids long. Germline V lookup: CDR1 MNHEY, CDR2 SMNVEV (reference sequence). Unmatched junction bases numbered 9, after V lost 5 bases and J lost 4 bases. The CDR3 region is CASSIRTGVIYEQYF. The CDR3 coding sequence is TGTGCCAGCAGTATCCGGACAGGGGTGATATACGAGCAGTACTTC.

The J gene is TRBJ2-3, the V gene TRBV30; 8 nucleotides match TRBD1. Germline V gene lookup returns CDR1 GTSNPN and CDR2 SVGIG (reference sequence). The length of the CDR3 is 14 residues. V lost 3 bases and J lost 0; bases outside the gene matches: 2. The CDR3 loop reads CAWRRQGSTDTQYF. CDR3 nucleotide sequence: TGTGCCTGGAGACGACAGGGGAGCACAGATACGCAGTATTTT.

This clonotype was seen repeatedly, ten times or more. The chain carries TRBV7-3 and TRBJ2-2, with D maybe TRBD1 (5 bases). From germline, CDR1 is SGHTA and CDR2 FQGTGA. This CDR3 region has 16 residues. The ends were cut back, 5 bases at V and 0 bases at J, with 13 bases in the middle. The CDR3 region is CASSMSGHPNTGELFF. CDR3 nucleotide sequence: TGTGCCAGCAGCATGTCTGGACATCCGAACACCGGGGAGCTGTTTTTT.

This clonotype was detected many times. J is TRBJ2-5 and V is TRBV7-2; TRBD1 matches at 10 bases. The junction had 8 bases not matched to a gene; V was cut back by 5 bases and J by 5 bases. Germline-derived CDR1 and CDR2 are SGHTA and FQGNSA. The CDR3 extends over 15 amino acids. CDR3 sequence (DNA): TGTGCCAGCAGCCCCCGGGACAGGGGACTGGAGACCCAGTACTTC. Amino acid sequence: CASSPRDRGLETQYF.

This clonotype appeared many times. The CDR3 DNA reads as TGTGCCAGCTCACCAAAGGACGACAGGGAGAACTATGGCTACACCTTC. Encoded protein: CASSPKDDRENYGYTF. The genes are TRBV18 and TRBJ1-2, with 7 bases aligning to TRBD1. The germline V gene encodes CDR1 KGHSH and CDR2 LQKENI. The CDR3 length is 16 residues. The V segment lost 2 bases and the J segment 2 bases; nucleotides outside the gene matches: 8. Supplemented by reference TRBV18 and TRBJ1-2, the full variable domain reads NAGVMQNPRHLVRRRGQEARLRCSPMKGHSHVYWYRQLPEEGLKFMVYLQKENIIDESGMPKERFSAEFPKEGPSILRIQQVVRGDSAAYFCASSPKDDRENYGYTFGSGTRLTVV.

This clonotype was picked up many times. This chain joins TRBV10-3 and TRBJ1-6; D remains unclear. Per the germline V gene, CDR1 is ENHRY and CDR2 is SYGVKD. The CDR3 extends over 13 amino acids. V gave up 6 bases and J gave up 9 bases, with 12 bases separating them. This chain's CDR3 is CAISTEVSSPLHF. The CDR3 DNA is TGTGCCATCAGCACAGAGGTTAGTTCACCCCTCCACTTT.

This clonotype has a count of ten or more. The chain links TRBV20-1 to TRBJ1-6; TRBD1 matches 9 bases. J lost 0 bases, V lost 8 bases, and 8 bases had no gene match. This CDR3 contains 16 residues. The germline V gene encodes CDR1 DFQATT and CDR2 SNEGSKA (reference sequence). The DNA of the CDR3 is TGCAGTTCCCGACAGGGGGGGAGCTCCTATAATTCACCCCTCCACTTT. Amino acids: CSSRQGGSSYNSPLHF.